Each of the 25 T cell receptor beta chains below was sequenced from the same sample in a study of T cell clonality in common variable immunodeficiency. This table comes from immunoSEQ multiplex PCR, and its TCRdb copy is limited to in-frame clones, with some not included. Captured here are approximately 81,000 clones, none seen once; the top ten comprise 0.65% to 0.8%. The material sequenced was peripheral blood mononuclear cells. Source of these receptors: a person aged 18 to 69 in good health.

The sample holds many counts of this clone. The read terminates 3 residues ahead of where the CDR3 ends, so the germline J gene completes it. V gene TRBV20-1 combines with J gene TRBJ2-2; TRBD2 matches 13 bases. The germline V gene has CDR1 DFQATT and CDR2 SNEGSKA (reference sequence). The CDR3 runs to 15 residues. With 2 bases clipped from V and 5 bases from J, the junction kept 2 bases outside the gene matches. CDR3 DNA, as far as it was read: TGCAGTGCTAGAACTAGCGGGAGGGTTACCGGGGAG. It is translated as CSARTSGRVTGE. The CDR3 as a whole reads CSARTSGRVTGELFF.

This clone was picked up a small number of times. The CDR3 reads CAWRRGGWVAGSGDYTF. The covered CDR3 bases are TGTGCCTGGAGACGGGGAGGATGGGTAGCGGGATCAGGCGAC. The chain couples TRBV30 to TRBJ1-2; D gene unclear. The missing CDR3 end, 3 residues past where the read stops, is filled in from the germline J gene. The CDR3 is 17 amino acids. Germline V CDR1 and CDR2: GTSNPN, SVGIG (reference sequence).

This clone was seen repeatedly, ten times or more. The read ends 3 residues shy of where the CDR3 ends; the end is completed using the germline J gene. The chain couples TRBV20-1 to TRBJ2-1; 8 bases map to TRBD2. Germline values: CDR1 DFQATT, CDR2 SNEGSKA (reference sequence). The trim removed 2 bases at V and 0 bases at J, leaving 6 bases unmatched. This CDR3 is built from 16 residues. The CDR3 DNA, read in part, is TGCAGTGCTAGATCTTTAGCGGGAAGCTCCTACAATGAG. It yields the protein CSARSLAGSSYNE. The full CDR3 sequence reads CSARSLAGSSYNEQFF.

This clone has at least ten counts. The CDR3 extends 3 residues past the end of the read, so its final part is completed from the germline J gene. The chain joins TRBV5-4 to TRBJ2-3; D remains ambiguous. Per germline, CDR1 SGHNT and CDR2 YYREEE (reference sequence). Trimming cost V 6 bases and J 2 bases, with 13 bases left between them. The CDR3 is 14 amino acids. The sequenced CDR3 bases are TGTGCCAGCACCCCCTTAGAATCCACAGATACG. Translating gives CASTPLESTDT. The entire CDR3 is CASTPLESTDTQYF.

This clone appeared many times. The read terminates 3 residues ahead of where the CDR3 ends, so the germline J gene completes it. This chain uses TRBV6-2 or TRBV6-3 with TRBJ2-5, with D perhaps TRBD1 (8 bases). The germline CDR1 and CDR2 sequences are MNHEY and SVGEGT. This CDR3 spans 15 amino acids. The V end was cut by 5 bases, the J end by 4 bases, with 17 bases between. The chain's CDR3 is CASSPIQGGGETQYF. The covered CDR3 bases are TGTGCCAGCAGTCCCATACAGGGGGGGGGAGAGACC.

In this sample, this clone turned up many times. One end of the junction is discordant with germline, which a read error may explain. This CDR3 reads CASSQGRAAYNEQFF. Incomplete CDR3 DNA: TGCGCCAGCAGCCAAGGGCGGGCAGCCTACAATGAG. The V call is TRBV4-2, the J call TRBJ2-1; possibly TRBD2 for D (5 bases). From the germline J gene comes the end of the CDR3, since the read stops 3 residues before it. The CDR3 spans 15 residues. Per the germline V gene, CDR1 is LGHNA and CDR2 is YNFKEQ.

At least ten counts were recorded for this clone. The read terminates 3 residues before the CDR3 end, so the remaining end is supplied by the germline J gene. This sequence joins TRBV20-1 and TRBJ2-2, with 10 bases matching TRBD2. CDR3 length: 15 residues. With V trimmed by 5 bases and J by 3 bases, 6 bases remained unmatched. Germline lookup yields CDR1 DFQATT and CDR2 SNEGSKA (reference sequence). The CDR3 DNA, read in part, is TGCAGTGCTTCTACTAGCGGGAAAGACACCGGGGAG. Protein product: CSASTSGKDTGE. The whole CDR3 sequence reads CSASTSGKDTGELFF.

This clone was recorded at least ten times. CDR3 DNA (partial): TGTGCCAGCAGCCAAGAACACAGGCGCTCCTACGAG. Translation gives CASSQEHRRSYE. The entire CDR3 is CASSQEHRRSYEQYF. The chain combines TRBV14 with TRBJ2-7, with D perhaps matching TRBD1 (5 bases). The sequence runs out 3 residues before the end of the CDR3; the remainder is reconstructed from the germline J gene. The CDR3 covers 15 residues. Germline lookup yields CDR1 SGHDN and CDR2 FVKESK. V gave up 0 bases and J gave up 0 bases, with 9 bases separating them.

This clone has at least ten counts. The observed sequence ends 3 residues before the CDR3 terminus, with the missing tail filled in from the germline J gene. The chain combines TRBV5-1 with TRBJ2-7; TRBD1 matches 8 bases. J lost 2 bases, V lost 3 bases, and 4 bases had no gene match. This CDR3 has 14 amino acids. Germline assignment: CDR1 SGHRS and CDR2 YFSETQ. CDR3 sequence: CASSSTGDAYEQYF. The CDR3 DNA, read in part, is TGCGCCAGCAGCTCGACAGGGGACGCCTACGAG.

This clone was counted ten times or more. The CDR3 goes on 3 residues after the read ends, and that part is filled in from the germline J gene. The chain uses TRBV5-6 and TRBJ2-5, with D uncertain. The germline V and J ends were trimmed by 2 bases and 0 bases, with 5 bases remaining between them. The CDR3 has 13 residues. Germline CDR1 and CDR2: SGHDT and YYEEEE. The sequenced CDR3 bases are TGTGCCAGCAGCTTCCCCGACCAAGAGACC. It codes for CASSFPDQET. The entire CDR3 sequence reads CASSFPDQETQYF.

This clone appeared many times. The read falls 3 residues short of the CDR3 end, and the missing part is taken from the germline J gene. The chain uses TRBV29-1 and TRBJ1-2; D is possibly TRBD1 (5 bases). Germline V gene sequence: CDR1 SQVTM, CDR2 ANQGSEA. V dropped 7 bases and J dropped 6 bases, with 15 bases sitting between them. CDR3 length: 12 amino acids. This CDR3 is CSDRSSRHGYTF. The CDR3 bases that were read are TGCAGCGACAGGTCGTCCCGACATGGC.

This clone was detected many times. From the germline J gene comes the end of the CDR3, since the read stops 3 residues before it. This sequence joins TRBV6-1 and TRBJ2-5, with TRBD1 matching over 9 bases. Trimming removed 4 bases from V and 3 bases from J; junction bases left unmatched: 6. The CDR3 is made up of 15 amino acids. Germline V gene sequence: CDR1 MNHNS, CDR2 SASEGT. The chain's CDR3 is CASSGGGQGEETQYF. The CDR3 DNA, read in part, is TGTGCCAGCAGTGGAGGGGGACAGGGAGAAGAGACC.

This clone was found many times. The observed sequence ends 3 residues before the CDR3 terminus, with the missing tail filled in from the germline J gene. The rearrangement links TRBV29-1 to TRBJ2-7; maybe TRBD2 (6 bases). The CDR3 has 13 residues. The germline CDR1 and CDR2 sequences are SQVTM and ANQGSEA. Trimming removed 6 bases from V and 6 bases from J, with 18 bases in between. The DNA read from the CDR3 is TGCAGCGTGAAAGCTCGCGGGGCGGGCGAG. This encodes CSVKARGAGE. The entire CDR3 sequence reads CSVKARGAGEQYF.

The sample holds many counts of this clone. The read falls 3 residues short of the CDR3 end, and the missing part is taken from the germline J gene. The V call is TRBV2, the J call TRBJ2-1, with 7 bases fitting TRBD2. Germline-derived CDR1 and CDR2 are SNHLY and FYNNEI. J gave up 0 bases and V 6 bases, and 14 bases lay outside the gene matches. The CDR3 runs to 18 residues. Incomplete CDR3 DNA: TGTGCCAGCAGGGGTCTGATAGGGCTAGCGGACTCCTACAATGAG. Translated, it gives CASRGLIGLADSYNE. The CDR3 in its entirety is CASRGLIGLADSYNEQFF.

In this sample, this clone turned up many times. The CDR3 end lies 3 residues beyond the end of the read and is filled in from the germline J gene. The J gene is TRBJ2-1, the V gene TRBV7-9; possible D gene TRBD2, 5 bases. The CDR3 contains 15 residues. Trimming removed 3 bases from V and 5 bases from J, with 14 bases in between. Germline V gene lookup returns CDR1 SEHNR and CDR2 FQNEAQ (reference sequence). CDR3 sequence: CASSFVSEKNNEQFF. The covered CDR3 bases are TGTGCCAGCAGCTTTGTTAGCGAGAAAAACAATGAG.

This CDR3 reads CASSERVAFF. The sequenced CDR3 bases are TGTGCCAGCAGTGAAAGGGTG. The chain employs TRBV2 and TRBJ1-1; no definite D call. From the germline J gene comes the end of the CDR3, since the read stops 3 residues before it. This CDR3 has 10 amino acids. Per germline, CDR1 SNHLY and CDR2 FYNNEI.

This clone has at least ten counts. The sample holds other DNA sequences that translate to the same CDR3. The CDR3 bases that were read are TGCGCCAGCAGTGAGTCGGAGGGTAGCGGGTTTTCGGGTGAG. Protein: CASSESEGSGFSGE. The full CDR3 is CASSESEGSGFSGEQFF. The rearrangement links TRBV10-2 to TRBJ2-1; 7 bases match TRBD2. The observed sequence ends 3 residues before the CDR3 terminus, with the missing tail filled in from the germline J gene. V lost 0 bases and J lost 9; bases outside the gene matches: 14. Germline CDR1 and CDR2: WSHSY and SAAADI. The CDR3 contains 17 residues.

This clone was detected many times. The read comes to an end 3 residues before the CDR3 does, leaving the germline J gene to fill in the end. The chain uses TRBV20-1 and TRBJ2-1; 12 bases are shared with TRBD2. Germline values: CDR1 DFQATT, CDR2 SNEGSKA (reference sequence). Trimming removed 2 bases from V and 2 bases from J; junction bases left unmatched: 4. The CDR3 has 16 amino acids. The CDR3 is CSARLAGGVAYNEQFF. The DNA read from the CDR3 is TGCAGTGCTAGACTAGCGGGAGGGGTGGCCTACAATGAG.

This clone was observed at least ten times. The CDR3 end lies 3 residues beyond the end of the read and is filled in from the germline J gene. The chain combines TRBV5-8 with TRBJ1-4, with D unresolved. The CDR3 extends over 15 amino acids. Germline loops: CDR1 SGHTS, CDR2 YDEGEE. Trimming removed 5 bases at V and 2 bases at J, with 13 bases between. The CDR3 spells CASRGHRRTNEKLFF. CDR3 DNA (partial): TGTGCCAGCAGGGGCCACCGTCGGACTAATGAAAAA.

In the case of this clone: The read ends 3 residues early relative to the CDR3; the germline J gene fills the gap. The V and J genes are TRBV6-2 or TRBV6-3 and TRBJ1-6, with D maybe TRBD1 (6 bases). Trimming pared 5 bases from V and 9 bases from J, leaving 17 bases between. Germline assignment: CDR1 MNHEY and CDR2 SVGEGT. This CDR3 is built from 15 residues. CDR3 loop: CASSDRTRGASPLHF. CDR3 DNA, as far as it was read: TGTGCCAGCAGTGACAGGACTCGGGGTGCTTCACCC.

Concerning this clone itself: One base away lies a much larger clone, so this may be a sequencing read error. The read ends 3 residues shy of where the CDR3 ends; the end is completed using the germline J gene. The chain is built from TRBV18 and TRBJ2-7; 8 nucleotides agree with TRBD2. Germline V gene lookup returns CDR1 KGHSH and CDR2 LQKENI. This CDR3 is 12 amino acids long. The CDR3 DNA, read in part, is TGTACCAGCTCCCCAAGCGGGAGCGAG. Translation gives CTSSPSGSE. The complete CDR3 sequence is CTSSPSGSEQYF. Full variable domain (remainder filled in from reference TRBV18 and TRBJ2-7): NAGVMQNPRHLVRRRGQEARLRCSPMKGHSHVYWYRQLPEEGLKFMVYLQKENIIDESGMPKERFSAEFPKEGPSILRIQQVVRGDSAAYFCTSSPSGSEQYFGPGTRLTVT.

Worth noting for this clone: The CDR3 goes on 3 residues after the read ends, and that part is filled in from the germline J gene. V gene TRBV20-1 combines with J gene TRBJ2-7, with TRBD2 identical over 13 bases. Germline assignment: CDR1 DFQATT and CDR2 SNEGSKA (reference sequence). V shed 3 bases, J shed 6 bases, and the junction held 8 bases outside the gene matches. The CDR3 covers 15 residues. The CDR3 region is CSARLPTSGRPEQYF. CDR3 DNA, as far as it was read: TGCAGTGCTAGGCTGCCGACTAGCGGGAGGCCCGAG.

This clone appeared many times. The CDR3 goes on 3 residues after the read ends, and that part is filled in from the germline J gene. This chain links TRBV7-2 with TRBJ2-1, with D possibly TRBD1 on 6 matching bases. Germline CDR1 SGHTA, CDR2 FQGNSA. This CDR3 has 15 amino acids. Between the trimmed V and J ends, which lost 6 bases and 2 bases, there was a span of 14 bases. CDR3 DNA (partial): TGTGCCAGCAGAAATTCCAGGGGCACCTACAATGAG. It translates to CASRNSRGTYNE. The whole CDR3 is CASRNSRGTYNEQFF.

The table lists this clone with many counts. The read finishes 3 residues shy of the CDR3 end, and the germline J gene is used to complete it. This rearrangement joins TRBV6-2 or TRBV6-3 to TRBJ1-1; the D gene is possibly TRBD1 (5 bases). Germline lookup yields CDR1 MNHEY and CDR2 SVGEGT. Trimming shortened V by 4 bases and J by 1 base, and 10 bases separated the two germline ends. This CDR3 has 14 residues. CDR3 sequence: CASSSRTGNTEAFF. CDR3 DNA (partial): TGTGCCAGCAGTTCCCGAACAGGGAACACTGAA.

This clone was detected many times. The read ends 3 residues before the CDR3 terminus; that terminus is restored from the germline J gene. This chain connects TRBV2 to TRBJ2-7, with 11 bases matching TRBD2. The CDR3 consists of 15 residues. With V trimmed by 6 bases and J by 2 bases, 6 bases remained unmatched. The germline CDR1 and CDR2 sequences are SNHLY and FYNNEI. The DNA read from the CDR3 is TGTGCCAGCAGCCCCAGACTAGCGGGGACCTACGAG. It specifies CASSPRLAGTYE. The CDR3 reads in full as CASSPRLAGTYEQYF.